This TCR beta chain was obtained from a study of T-cell reconstitution after alpha-beta-depleted transplantation in children. Per the germline V gene, CDR1 is PRHDT and CDR2 is FYEKMQ (reference sequence). The CDR3 sequence is 13 residues long. Between the trimmed V and J ends, which lost 5 bases and 4 bases, there was a span of 11 bases. Only a few counts were recorded for this clonotype. This sample's TCRbeta library carried unique molecular identifier barcodes. TCRdb reprocessed the PCR reads via MiXCR and lists one record per CDR3 protein. The sample includes 250,000 to 350,000 distinct CDR3 sequences, about 10% of them seen just once.

This sample comprised PBMCs from the stem cell graft donor, obtained from the stem cell graft. The V and J genes are TRBV13 and TRBJ1-1; D is unclear. This TCR was recovered from a human donor who donated a stem cell graft to a child with SCID. This CDR3 reads CASSQAWGTEAFF. The CDR3 DNA is TGTGCCAGCAGCCAAGCATGGGGCACTGAAGCTTTCTTT.